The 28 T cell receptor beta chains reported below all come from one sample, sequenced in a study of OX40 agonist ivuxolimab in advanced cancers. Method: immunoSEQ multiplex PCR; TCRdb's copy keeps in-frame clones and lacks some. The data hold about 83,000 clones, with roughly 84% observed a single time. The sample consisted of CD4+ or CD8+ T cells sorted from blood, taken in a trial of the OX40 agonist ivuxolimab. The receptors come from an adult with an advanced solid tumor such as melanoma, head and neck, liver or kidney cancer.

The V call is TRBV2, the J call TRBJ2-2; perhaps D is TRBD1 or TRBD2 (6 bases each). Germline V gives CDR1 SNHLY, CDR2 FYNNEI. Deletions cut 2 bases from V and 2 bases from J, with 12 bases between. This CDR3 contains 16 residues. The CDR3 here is CASSELKGGNTGELFF. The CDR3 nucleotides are TGTGCCAGCAGTGAATTAAAGGGGGGAAACACCGGGGAGCTGTTTTTT.

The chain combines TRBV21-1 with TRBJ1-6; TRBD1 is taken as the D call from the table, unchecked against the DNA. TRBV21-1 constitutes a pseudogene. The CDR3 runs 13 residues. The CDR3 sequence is CASSDSEDSPLHF. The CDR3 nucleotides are TGTGCCAGCAGCGATTCAGAAGATTCACCCCTCCACTTT.

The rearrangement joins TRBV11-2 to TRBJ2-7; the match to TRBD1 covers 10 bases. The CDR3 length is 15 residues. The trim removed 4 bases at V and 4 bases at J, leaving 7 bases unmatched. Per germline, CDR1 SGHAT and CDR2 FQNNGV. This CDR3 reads CASSSGQGISYEQYF. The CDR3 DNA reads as TGTGCCAGCAGCTCGGGACAGGGGATTTCGTACGAGCAGTACTTC.

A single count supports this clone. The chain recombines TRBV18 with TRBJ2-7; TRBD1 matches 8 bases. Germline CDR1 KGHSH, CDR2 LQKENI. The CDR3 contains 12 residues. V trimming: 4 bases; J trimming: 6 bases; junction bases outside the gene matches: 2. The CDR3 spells CASSLRGREQYF. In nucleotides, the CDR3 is TGTGCCAGCTCACTCAGGGGGCGCGAGCAGTACTTC.

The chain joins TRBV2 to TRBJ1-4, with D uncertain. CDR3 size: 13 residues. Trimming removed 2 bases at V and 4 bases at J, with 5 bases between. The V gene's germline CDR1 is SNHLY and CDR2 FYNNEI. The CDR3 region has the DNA TGTGCCAGCAGTGAACCGAATAATGAAAAACTGTTTTTT. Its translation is CASSEPNNEKLFF.

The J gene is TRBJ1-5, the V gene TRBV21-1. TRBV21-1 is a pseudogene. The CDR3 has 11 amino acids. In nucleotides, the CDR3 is TGTGCCAGCAGCAAAGGTCAGCCCCAGCATTTT. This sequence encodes CASSKGQPQHF.

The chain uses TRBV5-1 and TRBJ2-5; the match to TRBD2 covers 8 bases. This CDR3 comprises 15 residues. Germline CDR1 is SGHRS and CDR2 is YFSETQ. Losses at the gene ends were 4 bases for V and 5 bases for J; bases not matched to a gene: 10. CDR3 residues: CASSDLTSVGETQYF. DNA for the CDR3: TGCGCCAGCAGCGACCTGACTAGCGTAGGGGAGACCCAGTACTTC.

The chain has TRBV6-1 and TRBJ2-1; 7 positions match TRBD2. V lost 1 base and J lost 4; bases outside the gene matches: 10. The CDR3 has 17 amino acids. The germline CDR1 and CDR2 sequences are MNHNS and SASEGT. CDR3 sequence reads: CASSEEGAGTIYNEQFF. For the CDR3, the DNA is TGTGCCAGCAGTGAAGAGGGAGCGGGGACGATATACAATGAGCAGTTCTTC.

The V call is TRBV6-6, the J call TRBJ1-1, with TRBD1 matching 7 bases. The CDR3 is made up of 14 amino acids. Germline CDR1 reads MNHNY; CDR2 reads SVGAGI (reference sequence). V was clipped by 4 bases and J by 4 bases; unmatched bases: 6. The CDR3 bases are TGTGCCAGCAGTTCCAGACAGGGTGGCACTGAAGCTTTCTTT. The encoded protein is CASSSRQGGTEAFF.

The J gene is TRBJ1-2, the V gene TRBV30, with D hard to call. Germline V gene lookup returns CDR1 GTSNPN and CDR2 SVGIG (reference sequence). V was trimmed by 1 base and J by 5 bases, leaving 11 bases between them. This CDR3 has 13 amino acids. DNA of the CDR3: TGTGCCTGGAGTGGTGGACGCTGGTATGGCTACACCTTC. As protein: CAWSGGRWYGYTF. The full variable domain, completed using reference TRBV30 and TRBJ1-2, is SQTIHQWPATLVQPVGSPLSLECTVEGTSNPNLYWYRQAAGRGLQLLFYSVGIGQISSEVPQNLSASRPQDRQFILSSKKLLLSDSGFYLCAWSGGRWYGYTFGSGTRLTVV.

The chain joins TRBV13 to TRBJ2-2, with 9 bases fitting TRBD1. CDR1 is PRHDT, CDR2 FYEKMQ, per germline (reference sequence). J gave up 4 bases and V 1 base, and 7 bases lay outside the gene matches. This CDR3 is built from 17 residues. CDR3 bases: TGTGCCAGCAGCTTAGACAGGGGGCCCGCGAGCACCGGGGAGCTGTTTTTT. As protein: CASSLDRGPASTGELFF.

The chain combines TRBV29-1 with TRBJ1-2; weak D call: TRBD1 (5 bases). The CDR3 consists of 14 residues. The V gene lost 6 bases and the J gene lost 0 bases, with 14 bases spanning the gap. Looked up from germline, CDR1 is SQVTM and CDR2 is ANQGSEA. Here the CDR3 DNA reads TGCAGCGTCCCCAAAGGGGCGGCTAACTATGGCTACACCTTC. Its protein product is CSVPKGAANYGYTF.

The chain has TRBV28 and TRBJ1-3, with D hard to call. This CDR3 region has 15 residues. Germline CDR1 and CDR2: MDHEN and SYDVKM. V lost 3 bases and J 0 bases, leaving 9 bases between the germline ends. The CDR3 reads CASSLRWGSGNTIYF. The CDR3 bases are TGTGCCAGCAGTTTGAGGTGGGGCTCTGGAAACACCATATATTTT.

The CDR3 bases are TGTGCCACCAGCAGCCATACAGGGGAAAACACTGAAGCTTTCTTT. This sequence encodes CATSSHTGENTEAFF. The rearrangement joins TRBV15 to TRBJ1-1, with 7 bases fitting TRBD1. CDR1 and CDR2 from the germline V gene are LNHNV and YYDKDF (reference sequence). The V segment lost 3 bases and the J segment 2 bases; nucleotides outside the gene matches: 6. The CDR3 is 15 amino acids. Variable domain in full (rest from reference TRBV15 and TRBJ1-1): DAMVIQNPRYQVTQFGKPVTLSCSQTLNHNVMYWYQQKSSQAPKLLFHYYDKDFNNEADTPDNFQSRRPNTSFCFLDIRSPGLGDTAMYLCATSSHTGENTEAFFGQGTRLTVV.

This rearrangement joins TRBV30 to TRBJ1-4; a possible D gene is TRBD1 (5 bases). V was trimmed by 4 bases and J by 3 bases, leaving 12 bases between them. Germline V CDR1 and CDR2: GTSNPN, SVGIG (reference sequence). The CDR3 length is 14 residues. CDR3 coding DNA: TGTGCCTGGACGGGACCCGGTCCTAATGAAAAACTGTTTTTT. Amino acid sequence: CAWTGPGPNEKLFF.

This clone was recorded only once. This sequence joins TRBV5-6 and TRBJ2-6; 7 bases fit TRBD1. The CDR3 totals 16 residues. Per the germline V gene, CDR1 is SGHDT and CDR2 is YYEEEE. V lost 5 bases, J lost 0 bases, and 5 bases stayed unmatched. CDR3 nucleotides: TGTGCCAGCAGGGTTACAGGGGACTCTGGGGCCAACGTCCTGACTTTC. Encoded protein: CASRVTGDSGANVLTF.

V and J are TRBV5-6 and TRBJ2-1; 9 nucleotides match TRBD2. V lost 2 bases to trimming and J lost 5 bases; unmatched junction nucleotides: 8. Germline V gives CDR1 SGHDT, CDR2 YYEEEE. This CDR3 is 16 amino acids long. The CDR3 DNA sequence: TGTGCCAGCAGCTTCCGCGGGGGGGCCGGCGACAATGAGCAGTTCTTC. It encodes CASSFRGGAGDNEQFF.

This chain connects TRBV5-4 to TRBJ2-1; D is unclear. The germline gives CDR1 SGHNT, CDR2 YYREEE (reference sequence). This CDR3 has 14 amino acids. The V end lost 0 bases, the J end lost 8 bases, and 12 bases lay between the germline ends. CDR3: CASSLDVVKDEQFF. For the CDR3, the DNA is TGTGCCAGCAGCTTGGACGTGGTTAAGGATGAGCAGTTCTTC.

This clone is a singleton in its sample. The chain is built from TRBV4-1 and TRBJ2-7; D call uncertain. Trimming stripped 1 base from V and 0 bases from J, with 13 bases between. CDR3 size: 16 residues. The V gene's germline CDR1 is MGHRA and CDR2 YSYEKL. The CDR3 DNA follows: TGCGCCAGCAGCCAAGGGTGGCTCAGGCGCTCCTACGAGCAGTACTTC. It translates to CASSQGWLRRSYEQYF.

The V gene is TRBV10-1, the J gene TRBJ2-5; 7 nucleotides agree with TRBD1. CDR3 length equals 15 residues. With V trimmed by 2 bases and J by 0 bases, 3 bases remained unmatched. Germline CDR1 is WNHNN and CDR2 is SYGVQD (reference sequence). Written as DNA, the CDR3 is TGCGCCAGCAGTGAGAGCCAGGGGGACCAAGAGACCCAGTACTTC. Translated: CASSESQGDQETQYF.

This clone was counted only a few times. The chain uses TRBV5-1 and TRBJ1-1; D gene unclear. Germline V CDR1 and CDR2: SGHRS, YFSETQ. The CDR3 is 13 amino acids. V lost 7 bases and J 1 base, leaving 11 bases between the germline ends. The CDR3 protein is CASLAPGNTEAFF. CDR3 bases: TGCGCCAGCCTGGCCCCAGGGAACACTGAAGCTTTCTTT.

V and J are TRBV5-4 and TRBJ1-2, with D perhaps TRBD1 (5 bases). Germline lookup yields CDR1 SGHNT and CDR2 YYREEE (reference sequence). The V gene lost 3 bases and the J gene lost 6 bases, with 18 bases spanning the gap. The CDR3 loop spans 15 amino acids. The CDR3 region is CASSSSTGGWDGYTF. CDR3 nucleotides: TGTGCCAGCAGCTCGTCGACTGGGGGATGGGATGGCTACACCTTC.

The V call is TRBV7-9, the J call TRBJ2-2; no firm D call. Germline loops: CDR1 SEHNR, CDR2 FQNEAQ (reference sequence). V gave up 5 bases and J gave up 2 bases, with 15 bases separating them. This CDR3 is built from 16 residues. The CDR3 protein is CASSPNTVGNTGELFF. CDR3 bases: TGTGCCAGCAGCCCGAATACCGTGGGAAACACCGGGGAGCTGTTTTTT.

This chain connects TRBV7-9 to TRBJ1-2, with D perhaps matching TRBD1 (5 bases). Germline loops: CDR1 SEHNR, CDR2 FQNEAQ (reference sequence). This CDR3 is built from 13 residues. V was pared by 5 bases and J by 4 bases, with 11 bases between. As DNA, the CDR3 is TGTGCCAGCAGCCAAGGGGAGATCTATGGCTACACCTTC. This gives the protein CASSQGEIYGYTF. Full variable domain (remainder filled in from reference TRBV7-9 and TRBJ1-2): DTGVSQNPRHKITKRGQNVTFRCDPISEHNRLYWYRQTLGQGPEFLTYFQNEAQLEKSRLLSDRFSAERPKGSFSTLEIQRTEQGDSAMYLCASSQGEIYGYTFGSGTRLTVV.

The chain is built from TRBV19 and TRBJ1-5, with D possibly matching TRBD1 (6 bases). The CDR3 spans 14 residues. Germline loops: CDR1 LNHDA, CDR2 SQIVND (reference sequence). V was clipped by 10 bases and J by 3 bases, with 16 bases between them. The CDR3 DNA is TGTGCCACCTCCCGACAGGCTTACAATCAGCCCCAGCATTTT. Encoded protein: CATSRQAYNQPQHF.

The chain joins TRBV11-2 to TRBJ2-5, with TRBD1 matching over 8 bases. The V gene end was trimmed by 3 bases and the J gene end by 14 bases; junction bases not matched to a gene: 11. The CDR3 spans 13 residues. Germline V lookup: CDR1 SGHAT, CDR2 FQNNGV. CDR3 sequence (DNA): TGTGCCAGCAGCTTCCTATTCCGGGACAGGTACTACTTC. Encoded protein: CASSFLFRDRYYF.

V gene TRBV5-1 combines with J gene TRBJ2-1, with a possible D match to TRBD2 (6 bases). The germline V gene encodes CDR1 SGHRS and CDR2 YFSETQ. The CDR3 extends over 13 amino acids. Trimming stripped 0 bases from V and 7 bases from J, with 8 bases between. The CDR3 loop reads CASSLGDWNEQFF. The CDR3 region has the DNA TGCGCCAGCAGCTTGGGGGACTGGAATGAGCAGTTCTTC.

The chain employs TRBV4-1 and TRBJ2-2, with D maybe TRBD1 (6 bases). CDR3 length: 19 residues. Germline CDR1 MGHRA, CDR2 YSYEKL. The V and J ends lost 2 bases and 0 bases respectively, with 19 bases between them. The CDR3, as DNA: TGCGCCAGCAGCCAATTGTTTCTCCGAGGACAGCCGAACACCGGGGAGCTGTTTTTT. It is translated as CASSQLFLRGQPNTGELFF.